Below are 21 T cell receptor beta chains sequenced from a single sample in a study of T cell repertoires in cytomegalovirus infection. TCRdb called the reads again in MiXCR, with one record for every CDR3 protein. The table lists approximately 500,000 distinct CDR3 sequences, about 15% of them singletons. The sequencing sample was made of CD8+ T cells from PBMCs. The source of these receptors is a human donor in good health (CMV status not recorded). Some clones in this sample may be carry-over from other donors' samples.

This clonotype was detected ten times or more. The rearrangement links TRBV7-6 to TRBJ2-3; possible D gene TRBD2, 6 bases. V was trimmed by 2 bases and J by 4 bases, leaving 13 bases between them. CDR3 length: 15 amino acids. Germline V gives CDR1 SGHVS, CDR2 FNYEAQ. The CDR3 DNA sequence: TGTGCCAGCAGCTTATTCGGGAGTGGTTCAGATACGCAGTATTTT. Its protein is CASSLFGSGSDTQYF.

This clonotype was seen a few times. CDR3 sequence reads: CASSFAQWGYGYTF. CDR3 nucleotides: TGTGCCAGCAGTTTCGCCCAGTGGGGTTATGGCTACACCTTC. The chain joins TRBV12-3 or TRBV12-4 to TRBJ1-2; D is unclear. The CDR3 runs 14 residues. Between the trimmed V and J ends, which lost 3 bases and 5 bases, there was a span of 13 bases.

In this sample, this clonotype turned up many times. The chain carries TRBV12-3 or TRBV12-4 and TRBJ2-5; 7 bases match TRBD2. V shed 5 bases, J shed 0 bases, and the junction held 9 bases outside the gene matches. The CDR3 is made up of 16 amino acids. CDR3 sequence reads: CASSGAWEGNQETQYF. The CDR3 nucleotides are TGTGCCAGCAGTGGGGCCTGGGAGGGGAACCAAGAGACCCAGTACTTC.

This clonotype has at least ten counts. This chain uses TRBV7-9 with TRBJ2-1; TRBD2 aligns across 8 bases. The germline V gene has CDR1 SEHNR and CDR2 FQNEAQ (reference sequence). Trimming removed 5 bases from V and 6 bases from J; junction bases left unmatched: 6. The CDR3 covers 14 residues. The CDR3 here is CASSTWTSINEQFF. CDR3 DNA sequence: TGTGCCAGCAGCACCTGGACTAGCATCAATGAGCAGTTCTTC.

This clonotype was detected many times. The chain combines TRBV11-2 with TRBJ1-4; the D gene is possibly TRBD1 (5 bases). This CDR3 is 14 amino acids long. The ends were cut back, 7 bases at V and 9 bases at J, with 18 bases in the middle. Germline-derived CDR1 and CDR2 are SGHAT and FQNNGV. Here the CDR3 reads CASTPPGSGKKLFF. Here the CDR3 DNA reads TGTGCCAGCACCCCTCCAGGGTCTGGGAAAAAACTGTTTTTT.

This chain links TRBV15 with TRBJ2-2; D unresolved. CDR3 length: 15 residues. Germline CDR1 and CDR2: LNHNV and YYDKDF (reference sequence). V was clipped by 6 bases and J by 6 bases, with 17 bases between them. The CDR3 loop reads CATRSDRSDPGELFF. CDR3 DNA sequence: TGTGCCACCAGATCTGACCGGAGCGATCCCGGGGAGCTGTTTTTT.

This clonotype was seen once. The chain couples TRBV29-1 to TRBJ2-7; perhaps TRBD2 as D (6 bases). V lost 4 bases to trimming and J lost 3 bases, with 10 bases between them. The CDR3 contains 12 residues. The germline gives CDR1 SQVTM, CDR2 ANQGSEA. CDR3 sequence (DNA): TGCAGCGTTGTACTGGGAGGCTACGAGCAGTACTTC. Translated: CSVVLGGYEQYF.

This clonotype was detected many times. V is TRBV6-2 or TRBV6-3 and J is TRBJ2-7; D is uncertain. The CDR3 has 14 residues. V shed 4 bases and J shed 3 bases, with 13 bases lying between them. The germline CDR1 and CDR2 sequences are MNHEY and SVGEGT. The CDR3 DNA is TGTGCCAGCAGTTCCCCTCCGGGCGACTACGAGCAGTACTTC. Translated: CASSSPPGDYEQYF.

The CDR3 reads CSVGVGGADGYTF. The CDR3 nucleotides read TGCAGCGTTGGGGTCGGGGGCGCGGATGGCTACACCTTC. The chain carries TRBV29-1 and TRBJ1-2, with TRBD1 as a possible D gene (6 bases). CDR1 and CDR2 from the germline V gene are SQVTM and ANQGSEA. The CDR3 spans 13 residues. V gave up 4 bases and J gave up 6 bases, with 15 bases separating them.

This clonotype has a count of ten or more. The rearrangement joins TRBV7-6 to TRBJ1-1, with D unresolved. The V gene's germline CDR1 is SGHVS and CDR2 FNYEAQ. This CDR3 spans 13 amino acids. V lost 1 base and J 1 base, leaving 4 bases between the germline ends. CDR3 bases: TGTGCCAGCAGCTTAGGGGAGAACACTGAAGCTTTCTTT. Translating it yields CASSLGENTEAFF. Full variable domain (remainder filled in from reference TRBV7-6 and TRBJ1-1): GAGVSQSPRYKVTKRGQDVALRCDPISGHVSLYWYRQALGQGPEFLTYFNYEAQQDKSGLPNDRFSAERPEGSISTLTIQRTEQRDSAMYRCASSLGENTEAFFGQGTRLTVV.

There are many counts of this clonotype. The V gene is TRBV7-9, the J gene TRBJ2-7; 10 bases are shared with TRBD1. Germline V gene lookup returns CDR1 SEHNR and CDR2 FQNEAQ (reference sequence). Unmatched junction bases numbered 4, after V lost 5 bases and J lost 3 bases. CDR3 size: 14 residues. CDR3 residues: CASSGRDRGYEQYF. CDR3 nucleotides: TGTGCCAGCAGCGGCCGGGACAGGGGCTACGAGCAGTACTTC. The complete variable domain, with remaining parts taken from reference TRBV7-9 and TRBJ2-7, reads DTGVSQNPRHKITKRGQNVTFRCDPISEHNRLYWYRQTLGQGPEFLTYFQNEAQLEKSRLLSDRFSAERPKGSFSTLEIQRTEQGDSAMYLCASSGRDRGYEQYFGPGTRLTVT.

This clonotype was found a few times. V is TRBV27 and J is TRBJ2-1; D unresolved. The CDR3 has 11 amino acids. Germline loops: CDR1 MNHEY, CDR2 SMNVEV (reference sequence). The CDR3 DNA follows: TGTCTAACAGCCTCCTACAATGAGCAGTTCTTC. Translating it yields CLTASYNEQFF.

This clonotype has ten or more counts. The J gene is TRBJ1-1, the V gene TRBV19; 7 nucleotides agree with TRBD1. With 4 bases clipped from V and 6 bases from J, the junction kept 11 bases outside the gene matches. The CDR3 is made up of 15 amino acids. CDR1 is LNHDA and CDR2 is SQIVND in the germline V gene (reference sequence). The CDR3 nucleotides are TGTGCCAGTAGTAAGGGGACAGAAAGGATGGCTGAAGCTTTCTTT. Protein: CASSKGTERMAEAFF.

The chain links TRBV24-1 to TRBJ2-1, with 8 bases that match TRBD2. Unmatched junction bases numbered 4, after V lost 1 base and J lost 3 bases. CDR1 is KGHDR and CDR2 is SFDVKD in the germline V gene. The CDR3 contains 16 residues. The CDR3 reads CATSDFSGTIYNEQFF. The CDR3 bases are TGTGCCACCAGTGATTTTAGCGGGACCATCTACAATGAGCAGTTCTTC.

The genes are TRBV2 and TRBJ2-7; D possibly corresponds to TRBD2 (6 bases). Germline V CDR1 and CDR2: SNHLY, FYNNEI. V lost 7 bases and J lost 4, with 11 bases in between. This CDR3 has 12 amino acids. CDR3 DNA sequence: TGTGCCAGCACGGAGGGACTTTACGAGCAGTACTTC. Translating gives CASTEGLYEQYF.

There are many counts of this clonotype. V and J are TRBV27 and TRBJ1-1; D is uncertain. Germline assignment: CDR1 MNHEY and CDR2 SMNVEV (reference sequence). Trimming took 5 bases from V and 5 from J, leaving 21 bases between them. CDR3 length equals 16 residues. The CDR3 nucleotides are TGTGCCAGCAGTCCCCCCCGGACCCGGTCGGGAACTGAAGCTTTCTTT. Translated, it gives CASSPPRTRSGTEAFF.

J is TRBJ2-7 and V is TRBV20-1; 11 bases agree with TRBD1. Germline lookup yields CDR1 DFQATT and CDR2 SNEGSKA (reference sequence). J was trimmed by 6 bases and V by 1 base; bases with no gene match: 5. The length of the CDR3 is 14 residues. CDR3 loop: CSARARTGGFEQYF. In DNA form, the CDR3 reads TGCAGTGCTAGAGCCAGGACAGGGGGCTTCGAGCAGTACTTC.

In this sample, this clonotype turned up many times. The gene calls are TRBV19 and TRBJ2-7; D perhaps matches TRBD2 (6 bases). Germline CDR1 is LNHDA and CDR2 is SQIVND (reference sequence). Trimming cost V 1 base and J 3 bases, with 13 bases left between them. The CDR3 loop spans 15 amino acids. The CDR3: CASSIARGLHYEQYF. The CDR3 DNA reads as TGTGCCAGTAGTATAGCCCGGGGACTCCACTACGAGCAGTACTTC.

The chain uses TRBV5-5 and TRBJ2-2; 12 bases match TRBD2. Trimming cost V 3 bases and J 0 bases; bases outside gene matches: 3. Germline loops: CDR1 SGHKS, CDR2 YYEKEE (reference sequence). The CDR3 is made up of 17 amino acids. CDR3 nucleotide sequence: TGTGCCAGCAGCTGGGGGACTAGCGGGCCGAACACCGGGGAGCTGTTTTTT. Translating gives CASSWGTSGPNTGELFF.

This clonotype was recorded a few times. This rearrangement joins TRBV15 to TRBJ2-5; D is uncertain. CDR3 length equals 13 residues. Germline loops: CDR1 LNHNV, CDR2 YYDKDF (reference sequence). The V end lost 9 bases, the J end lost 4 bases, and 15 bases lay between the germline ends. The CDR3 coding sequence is TGTGCCACGCAGGCCCGTTCTCGAGAGACCCAGTACTTC. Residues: CATQARSRETQYF.

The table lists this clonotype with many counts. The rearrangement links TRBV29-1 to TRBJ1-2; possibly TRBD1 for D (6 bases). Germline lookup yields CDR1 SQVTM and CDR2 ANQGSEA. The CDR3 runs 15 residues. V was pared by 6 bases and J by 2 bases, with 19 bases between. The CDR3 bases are TGCAGCGTAGCCGAAGGACAGACGAACAACTATGGCTACACCTTC. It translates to CSVAEGQTNNYGYTF. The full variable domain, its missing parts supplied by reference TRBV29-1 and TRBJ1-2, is SAVISQKPSRDICQRGTSLTIQCQVDSQVTMMFWYRQQPGQSLTLIATANQGSEATYESGFVIDKFPISRPNLTFSTLTVSNMSPEDSSIYLCSVAEGQTNNYGYTFGSGTRLTVV.